There are a few counts of the clone carrying this T cell receptor beta chain. Antigen: not known. These data belong to a study of T-cell memory formation after mild COVID-19. General study points: Pre-infection memory already had some responding clones, implying cross-reactive memory joined.

Looked up from germline, CDR1 is MNHNY and CDR2 is SVGAGI (reference sequence). This CDR3 has 17 amino acids. V was shortened by 7 bases and J by 5 bases, with 23 bases between the two germline ends. cDNA libraries for TCR alpha and TCR beta, carrying sample barcodes and UMIs, came from 5'RACE with constant-segment primers. MiXCR was run by TCRdb on the 5' RACE reads, yielding one entry per CDR3 protein. The table shows roughly 620,000 distinct CDR3 sequences, with over 15% occurring only once. The sequencing sample was made of PBMCs or a T cell subset sorted from them (not recorded which). The chain is built from TRBV6-6 and TRBJ2-2; the D gene is possibly TRBD1 (5 bases). The receptor was derived from an adult woman who had mild COVID-19 (a few samples of this study predate the infection). Cell type and time point are not known. For the CDR3, the DNA is TGTGCCAGCACAGCGCTAACGACAGCTGAGAAAACCGGGGAGCTGTTTTTT. It translates to CASTALTTAEKTGELFF.